The entry below gives a single T cell receptor beta chain sequence along with its context. Its antigen is undetermined. This sample was taken from a study of a mutant IDH1 vaccine in newly diagnosed glioma. Study-wide points: In approximately 93% of patients, immune responses induced by the vaccine occurred.

The sample's time point: week 47, end of study. It was 300 ug of mutant IDH1 20-mer peptide that made up each vaccine dose, given with topical imiquimod. V lost 7 bases to trimming and J lost 5 bases, with 14 bases between them. The CDR3 has 13 amino acids. CDR1 and CDR2 (germline): SNHLY, FYNNEI. TCRdb keeps only in-frame clones here, not all; method: immunoSEQ multiplex PCR. The profile covers about 56,000 clones, with roughly 75% appearing a single time and 5% to 6% taken by the ten largest. This receptor was taken from a man over 45 with glioma. The specimen comprised PBMCs, sampled from a glioma patient whose treatment included an IDH1 peptide vaccine. The J gene is TRBJ2-5, the V gene TRBV2; no firm D call. The CDR3 DNA reads TGTGCCAGCACTGGATCTGGGATGGAGACCCAGTACTTC. This sequence encodes CASTGSGMETQYF.